This T cell receptor (beta chain) is drawn from a study of T cells in Graves' hyperthyroidism and ophthalmopathy. Broader study findings: Blood also showed most of the thyroid clonotypes that were expanded above 0.001.

Criteria for exclusion of patients were uncontrolled infection, other autoimmune disease, pregnancy or lactation. The length of the CDR3 is 13 residues. The germline gives CDR1 SNHLY, CDR2 FYNNEI. V dropped 9 bases and J dropped 0 bases, with 6 bases sitting between them. In the case of this clonotype: No antigen is known for it.

RNA transcripts gave rise to amplified TCR beta CDR3 regions. The study used the HTBI primer set for a first-round RT-PCR of the TCR CDR3. TCRdb used MiXCR to reprocess the multiplex PCR reads, holding one entry per CDR3 protein. The sample lists hundreds of thousands of distinct CDR3 sequences; about 45% were seen once. This receptor was taken from a woman between 18 and 29 years old with Graves' hyperthyroidism. The chain is built from TRBV2 and TRBJ1-6, with D hard to call. Input material: peripheral blood or thyroid tissue (not recorded which). This CDR3 is CASNSSYNSPLHF. CDR3 in DNA: TGTGCCAGTAACAGCTCCTATAATTCACCCCTCCACTTT.